A single sample is the source of the 14 T cell receptor beta chains below, sequenced in a study of T-cell memory formation after mild COVID-19. TCRdb fed the 5' RACE reads into MiXCR, producing one record per CDR3 protein. The sample carries hundreds of thousands of distinct CDR3 sequences, approximately 21% recorded once. The sequenced sample consisted of PBMCs or a T cell subset sorted from them (not recorded which). These receptor sequences come from an adult woman who had mild COVID-19 (a few samples of this study predate the infection). Cell type and time point are not known.

This clonotype was seen a few times. The V gene is TRBV24-1, the J gene TRBJ2-7; 7 nucleotides agree with TRBD2. Trimming at V came to 4 bases and at J to 3 bases, leaving 8 bases not matched to a gene. The CDR3 contains 15 residues. Looked up from germline, CDR1 is KGHDR and CDR2 is SFDVKD. In nucleotides, the CDR3 is TGTGCCACCAGTGACCTAATGACTAGCAGCTACGAGCAGTACTTC. This sequence encodes CATSDLMTSSYEQYF.

This clonotype was seen only a few times. The gene calls are TRBV5-5 and TRBJ1-1; unclear D gene. Looked up from germline, CDR1 is SGHKS and CDR2 is YYEKEE (reference sequence). Trimming pared 2 bases from V and 1 base from J, leaving 9 bases between. The CDR3 has 14 amino acids. The CDR3 here is CASSLTLKNTEAFF. CDR3 bases: TGTGCCAGCAGCTTAACTTTGAAGAACACTGAAGCTTTCTTT.

Only a few counts were recorded for this clonotype. The V call is TRBV4-1, the J call TRBJ2-1; possible D gene TRBD1, 5 bases. The CDR3 extends over 16 amino acids. Trimming took 1 base from V and 7 from J, leaving 17 bases between them. Germline-derived CDR1 and CDR2 are MGHRA and YSYEKL. In nucleotides, the CDR3 is TGCGCCAGCAGCCAAGGTATTCGCAGGGTCAGGAATGAGCAGTTCTTC. Translation gives CASSQGIRRVRNEQFF.

The chain carries TRBV6-5 and TRBJ1-5; no clear D gene. The CDR3 covers 12 residues. Germline loops: CDR1 MNHEY, CDR2 SVGAGI. The V end lost 7 bases, the J end lost 5 bases, and 9 bases lay between the germline ends. The CDR3 DNA reads TGTGCCAGCAAGGAAGGCGATCAGCCCCAGCATTTT. Encoded protein: CASKEGDQPQHF.

The chain joins TRBV20-1 to TRBJ2-3; 7 bases line up with TRBD1. The CDR3 contains 15 residues. V lost 0 bases, J lost 3 bases, and 6 bases stayed unmatched. Germline V CDR1 and CDR2: DFQATT, SNEGSKA (reference sequence). The CDR3 spells CSAREAGGRTDTQYF. DNA for the CDR3: TGCAGTGCTAGAGAGGCAGGGGGTAGGACAGATACGCAGTATTTT.

This clonotype was counted only a few times. The gene calls are TRBV5-1 and TRBJ2-7; D is possibly TRBD2 (5 bases). With 3 bases removed from V and 0 bases from J, the gap between germline ends came to 10 bases. The CDR3 sequence is 14 residues long. Germline assignment: CDR1 SGHRS and CDR2 YFSETQ. Here the CDR3 DNA reads TGCGCCAGCAGCTCCTCGGAGGTCTCCTACGAGCAGTACTTC. Its protein product is CASSSSEVSYEQYF.

This clonotype was recorded at least ten times. The chain couples TRBV12-3 or TRBV12-4 to TRBJ1-1; D may be TRBD1 (5 bases). The V gene lost 4 bases and the J gene lost 7 bases, with 10 bases spanning the gap. CDR3 length: 12 amino acids. DNA for the CDR3: TGTGCCAGCAGTTGGGGGACTGTTGAAGCTTTCTTT. Protein: CASSWGTVEAFF.

This clonotype was seen only a few times. J is TRBJ2-7 and V is TRBV7-8, with D possibly matching TRBD2 (7 bases). The CDR3 totals 15 residues. Trimming removed 5 bases at V and 3 bases at J, with 17 bases between. Looked up from germline, CDR1 is SGHVS and CDR2 is FQNEAQ. The CDR3: CASSPPGAGVYEQYF. The DNA for the CDR3 is TGTGCCAGCAGCCCGCCGGGGGCGGGGGTCTACGAGCAGTACTTC.

The chain links TRBV19 to TRBJ2-5, with D possibly TRBD1 on 5 matching bases. Between the trimmed V and J ends, which lost 6 bases and 2 bases, there was a span of 10 bases. Germline values: CDR1 LNHDA, CDR2 SQIVND (reference sequence). This CDR3 has 13 residues. The CDR3: CASRSRQQETQYF. The CDR3 region has the DNA TGTGCCAGTAGGTCTAGACAGCAAGAGACCCAGTACTTC.

Turning to this clonotype: One end of the junction varies from germline; a read error may be responsible. This chain connects TRBV12-3 or TRBV12-4 to TRBJ1-6; D is perhaps TRBD1 (6 bases). The CDR3 runs to 18 residues. CDR3 region: CASSQSGGGDSYNSALHF. The CDR3, as DNA: TGTGCCAGCAGCCAATCGGGAGGGGGTGACTCCTATAATTCAGCCCTCCACTTT.

This clonotype was detected only a few times. The chain joins TRBV18 to TRBJ1-4, with TRBD1 as a possible D gene (5 bases). Germline V lookup: CDR1 KGHSH, CDR2 LQKENI. Trimming took 6 bases from V and 0 from J, leaving 8 bases between them. The CDR3 totals 14 residues. CDR3 loop: CASSLQATNEKLFF. The DNA for the CDR3 is TGTGCCAGCTCCTTACAGGCAACTAATGAAAAACTGTTTTTT.

The J gene is TRBJ2-3, the V gene TRBV12-3 or TRBV12-4, with 12 bases lining up with TRBD2. CDR3 length: 16 amino acids. With V trimmed by 6 bases and J by 2 bases, 6 bases remained unmatched. The CDR3 protein is CASRPSGGANTDTQYF. CDR3 DNA: TGTGCCAGCAGGCCTAGCGGGGGGGCAAACACAGATACGCAGTATTTT.

This clonotype was seen at least ten times. V is TRBV5-1 and J is TRBJ2-2; either TRBD1 or TRBD2 may supply D (5 bases each). This CDR3 has 15 amino acids. Germline CDR1 reads SGHRS; CDR2 reads YFSETQ. V lost 3 bases and J lost 1, with 10 bases in between. CDR3 protein: CASSSGPLNTGELFF. CDR3 in DNA: TGCGCCAGCAGCTCGGGACCACTGAACACCGGGGAGCTGTTTTTT.

The CDR3 DNA is TGTGCCAGCAGCCCAGACCCGGGGGGCTACACCTTC. It codes for CASSPDPGGYTF. The chain combines TRBV5-6 with TRBJ1-2; D remains ambiguous. CDR1 and CDR2 from the germline V gene are SGHDT and YYEEEE. The CDR3 spans 12 residues. V dropped 4 bases and J dropped 8 bases, with 12 bases sitting between them.